This T cell receptor beta chain was sequenced for a study of shared clonotypes between healthy human individuals. The CDR3 is 14 amino acids. Germline CDR1 is MDHEN and CDR2 is SYDVKM. V lost 4 bases and J 8 bases, leaving 14 bases between the germline ends. Repertoires were generated with immunoSEQ multiplex PCR, while TCRdb's copy carries only in-frame clones and drops some. The sample consists of 2 million to 2.5 million clones, 93% of them appearing once. The sequenced material came from naive CD4+ T cells from PBMCs. Stated subset: CD45RA+ positively selected. The sequence was obtained from a man in his late teens or twenties in good health. Some clones in this sample may be carry-over from other donors' samples. The rearrangement uses TRBV28 and TRBJ1-4; no reliable D call. The CDR3 sequence is CASSSAVGREKLFF. DNA for the CDR3: TGTGCCAGCAGTTCAGCGGTGGGCCGGGAAAAACTGTTTTTT.